A selection of T cell receptor beta chains follows, all from one sample in a study of radiation and T cells in renal cell carcinoma. TCRdb's table, derived via immunoSEQ multiplex PCR, lists solely in-frame clones and lacks some. The data contain about 130,000 clones, more than 80% of them seen just once; the ten biggest clones take up less than 2.5%. The sequencing here drew on blood, taken from a patient whose treatment included radiotherapy and nephrectomy. Receptors were obtained from a woman aged 55 to 70 with renal cell carcinoma. Each CDR3 is given with its conserved first and last residue. Each record gives: J gene, clone size, D gene, V gene, CDR3 protein, CDR3 DNA. The D gene is left open where the match is weak. Clone sizes are given selectively: once, few, many, or a class where the clone is expanded.

>TRBJ1-4|NA|TRBD1|TRBV9
CASSVEGTVNEKLFF
TGTGCCAGCAGCGTAGAGGGGACAGTTAATGAAAAACTGTTTTTT
>TRBJ2-1|NA|TRBD2|TRBV6-1
CASSGASGGAFAEFF
TGTGCCAGCAGTGGAGCTAGCGGGGGGGCGTTCGCCGAGTTCTTC
>TRBJ1-1|NA|NA|TRBV7-3
CASSSGMGAEAFF
TGTGCCAGCAGCTCAGGCATGGGGGCTGAAGCTTTCTTT
>TRBJ1-5|NA|NA|TRBV6-6
CASRDKSLNNQPQHF
TGTGCCAGCAGGGACAAGAGTTTAAACAATCAGCCCCAGCATTTT
>TRBJ2-7|NA|NA|TRBV25-1
CASSATGDSSYEQYF
TGTGCCAGCAGTGCGACAGGAGATAGCTCCTACGAGCAGTACTTC
>TRBJ1-2|NA|NA|TRBV7-9
CASSDDGLYGYTF
TGTGCCAGCAGCGACGATGGCCTATATGGCTACACCTTC
>TRBJ2-2|NA|NA|TRBV4-3
CASSRAFNTGELFF
TGCGCCAGCAGCCGCGCTTTTAACACCGGGGAGCTGTTTTTT
>TRBJ1-2|once|NA|TRBV10-3
CAISDPGLGASGYTF
TGTGCCATCAGTGACCCGGGGTTAGGGGCCAGTGGCTACACCTTC
>TRBJ2-3|few|TRBD2|TRBV7-2
CASSNSGSGVDTQYF
TGTGCCAGCAGCAATAGCGGGAGCGGGGTAGATACGCAGTATTTT
>TRBJ2-1|NA|TRBD2|TRBV30
CAWSGVAGGVDEQFF
TGTGCCTGGAGTGGTGTGGCGGGAGGGGTGGATGAGCAGTTCTTC
>TRBJ1-2|NA|NA|TRBV4-3
CASSQTPRGTYGYTF
TGCGCCAGCAGCCAAACACCGAGGGGTACCTATGGCTACACCTTC
>TRBJ2-3|NA|NA|TRBV10-1
CASSESGTDTQYF
TGCGCCAGCAGTGAGTCCGGCACAGATACGCAGTATTTT
>TRBJ1-5|NA|NA|TRBV6-6
CASSYSTGTQPQHF
TGTGCCAGCAGTTATAGTACGGGGACTCAGCCCCAGCATTTT
>TRBJ1-3|NA|NA|TRBV28
CASSLGLRRGNTIYF
TGTGCCAGCAGTTTGGGGCTACGTAGAGGAAACACCATATATTTT
>TRBJ2-7|NA|NA|TRBV11-1
CASSFAGATYEQYF
TGTGCCAGCAGCTTTGCAGGGGCGACTTACGAGCAGTACTTC
>TRBJ1-1|few|TRBD1|TRBV6-5
CASSYSRDSSSEAFF
TGTGCCAGCAGTTACTCCCGGGACAGCTCTTCTGAAGCTTTCTTT
>TRBJ1-1|NA|TRBD1|TRBV7-2
CASSLPTGVVIEAFF
TGTGCCAGCAGCTTACCCACAGGGGTAGTAATTGAAGCTTTCTTT